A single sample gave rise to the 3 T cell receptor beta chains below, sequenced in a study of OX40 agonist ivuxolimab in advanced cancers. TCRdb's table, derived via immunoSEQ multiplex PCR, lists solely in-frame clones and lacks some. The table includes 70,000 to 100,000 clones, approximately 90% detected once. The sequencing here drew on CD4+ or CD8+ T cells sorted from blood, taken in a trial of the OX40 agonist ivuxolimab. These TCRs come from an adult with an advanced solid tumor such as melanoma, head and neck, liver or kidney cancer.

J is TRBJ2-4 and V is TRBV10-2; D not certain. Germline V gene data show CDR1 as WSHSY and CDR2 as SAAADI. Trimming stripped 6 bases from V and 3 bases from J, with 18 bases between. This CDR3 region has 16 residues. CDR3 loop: CASRGGKQIDKNIQYF. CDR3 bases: TGCGCCAGCAGAGGTGGAAAGCAGATAGACAAAAACATTCAGTACTTC.

The CDR3 spells CASSPKGGSGYGYTF. The CDR3 DNA reads as TGTGCCAGCAGCCCAAAGGGGGGTTCCGGTTATGGCTACACCTTC. The J gene is TRBJ1-2, the V gene TRBV7-2; D might be TRBD1 (6 bases). Trimming removed 5 bases at V and 5 bases at J, with 18 bases between. The CDR3 runs to 15 residues. Germline V gene sequence: CDR1 SGHTA, CDR2 FQGNSA.

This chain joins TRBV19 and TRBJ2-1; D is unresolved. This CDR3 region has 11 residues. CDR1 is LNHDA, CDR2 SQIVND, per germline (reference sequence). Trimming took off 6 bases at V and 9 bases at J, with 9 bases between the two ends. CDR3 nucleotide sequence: TGTGCCAGTAGCACCCCCCGTGAGCAGTTCTTC. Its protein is CASSTPREQFF.